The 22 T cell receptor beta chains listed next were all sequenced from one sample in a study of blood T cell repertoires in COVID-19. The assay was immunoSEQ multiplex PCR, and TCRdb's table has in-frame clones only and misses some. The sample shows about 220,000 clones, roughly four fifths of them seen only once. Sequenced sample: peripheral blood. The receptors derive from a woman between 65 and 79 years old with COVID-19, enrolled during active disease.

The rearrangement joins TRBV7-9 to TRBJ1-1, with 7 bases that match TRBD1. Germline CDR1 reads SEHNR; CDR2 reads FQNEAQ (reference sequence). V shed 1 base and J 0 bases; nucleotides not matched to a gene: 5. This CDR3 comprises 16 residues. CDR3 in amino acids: CASSLEAGGMNTEAFF. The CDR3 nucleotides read TGTGCCAGCAGCTTAGAGGCAGGGGGGATGAACACTGAAGCTTTCTTT.

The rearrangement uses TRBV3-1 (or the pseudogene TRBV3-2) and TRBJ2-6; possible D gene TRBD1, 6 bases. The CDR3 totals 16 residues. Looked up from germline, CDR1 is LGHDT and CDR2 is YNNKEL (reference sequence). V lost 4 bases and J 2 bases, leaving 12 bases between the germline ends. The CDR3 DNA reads TGTGCCAGCAGCCTCGGCGGACAGCCTGGGGCCAACGTCCTGACTTTC. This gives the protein CASSLGGQPGANVLTF.

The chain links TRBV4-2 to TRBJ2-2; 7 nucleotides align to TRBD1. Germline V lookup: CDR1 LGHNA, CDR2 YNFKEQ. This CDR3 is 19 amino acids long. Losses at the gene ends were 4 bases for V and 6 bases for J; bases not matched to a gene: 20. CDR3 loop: CASSRGQGEFGEYAGELFF. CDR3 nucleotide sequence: TGTGCCAGCAGCCGGGGCCAGGGGGAGTTTGGGGAGTACGCCGGGGAGCTGTTTTTT.

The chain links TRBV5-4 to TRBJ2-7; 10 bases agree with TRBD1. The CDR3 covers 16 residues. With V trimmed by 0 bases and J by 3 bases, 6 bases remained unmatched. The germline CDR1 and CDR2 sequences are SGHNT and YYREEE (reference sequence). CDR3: CASSLGLGQGNYEQYF. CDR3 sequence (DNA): TGTGCCAGCAGCTTGGGACTGGGACAGGGGAACTACGAGCAGTACTTC. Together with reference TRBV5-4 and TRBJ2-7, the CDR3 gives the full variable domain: ETGVTQSPTHLIKTRGQQVTLRCSSQSGHNTVSWYQQALGQGPQFIFQYYREEENGRGNFPPRFSGLQFPNYSSELNVNALELDDSALYLCASSLGLGQGNYEQYFGPGTRLTVT.

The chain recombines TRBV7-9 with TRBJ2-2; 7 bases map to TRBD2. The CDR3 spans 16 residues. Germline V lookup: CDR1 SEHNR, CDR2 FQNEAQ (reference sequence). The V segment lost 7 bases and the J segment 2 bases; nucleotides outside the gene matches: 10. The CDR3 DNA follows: TGTGCCAGCACCCCATGGGGCGGGAGTAACACCGGGGAGCTGTTTTTT. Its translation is CASTPWGGSNTGELFF.

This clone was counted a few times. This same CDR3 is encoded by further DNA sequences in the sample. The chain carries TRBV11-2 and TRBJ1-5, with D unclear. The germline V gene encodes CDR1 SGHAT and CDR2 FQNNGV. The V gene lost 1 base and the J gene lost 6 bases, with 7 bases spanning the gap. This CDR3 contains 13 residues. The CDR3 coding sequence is TGTGCCAGCAGCTTAGTTACTGGTCAGCCCCAGCATTTT. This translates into CASSLVTGQPQHF.

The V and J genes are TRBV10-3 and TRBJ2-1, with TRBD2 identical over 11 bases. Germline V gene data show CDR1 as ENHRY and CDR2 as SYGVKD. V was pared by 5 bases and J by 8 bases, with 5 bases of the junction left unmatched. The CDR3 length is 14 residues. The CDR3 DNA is TGTGCCATCAGTAATACTAGCGGGAGCTATGAGCAGTTCTTC. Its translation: CAISNTSGSYEQFF.

The DNA of the CDR3 is TGTGCCAGCAGTTCCACAACAGTGGCTAATGAAAAACTGTTTTTT. This encodes CASSSTTVANEKLFF. The genes are TRBV6-5 and TRBJ1-4; D not resolved. CDR1 MNHEY and CDR2 SVGAGI come from the germline V gene. The V gene lost 4 bases and the J gene lost 3 bases, with 12 bases spanning the gap. The CDR3 has 15 amino acids.

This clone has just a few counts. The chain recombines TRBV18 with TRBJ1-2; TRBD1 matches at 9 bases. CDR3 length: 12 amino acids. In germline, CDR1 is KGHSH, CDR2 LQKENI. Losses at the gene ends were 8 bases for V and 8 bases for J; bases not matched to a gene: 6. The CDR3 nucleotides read TGTGCCAGCGCCACAGGGGGCCGGGGCTACACCTTC. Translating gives CASATGGRGYTF.

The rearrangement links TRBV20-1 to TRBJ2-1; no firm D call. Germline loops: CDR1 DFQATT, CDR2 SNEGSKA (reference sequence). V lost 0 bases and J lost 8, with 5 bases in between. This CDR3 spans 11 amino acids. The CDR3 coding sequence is TGCAGTGCTAGAGACGTAGATGAGCAGTTCTTC. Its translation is CSARDVDEQFF.

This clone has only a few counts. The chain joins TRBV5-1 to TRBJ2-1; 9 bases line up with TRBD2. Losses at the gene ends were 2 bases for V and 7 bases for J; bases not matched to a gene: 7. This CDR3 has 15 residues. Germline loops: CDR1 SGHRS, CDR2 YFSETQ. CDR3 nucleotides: TGCGCCAGCAGCTTCATAGCGGGAGTAAAGAATGAGCAGTTCTTC. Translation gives CASSFIAGVKNEQFF. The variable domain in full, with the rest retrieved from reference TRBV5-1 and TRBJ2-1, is KAGVTQTPRYLIKTRGQQVTLSCSPISGHRSVSWYQQTPGQGLQFLFEYFSETQRNKGNFPGRFSGRQFSNSRSEMNVSTLELGDSALYLCASSFIAGVKNEQFFGPGTRLTVL.

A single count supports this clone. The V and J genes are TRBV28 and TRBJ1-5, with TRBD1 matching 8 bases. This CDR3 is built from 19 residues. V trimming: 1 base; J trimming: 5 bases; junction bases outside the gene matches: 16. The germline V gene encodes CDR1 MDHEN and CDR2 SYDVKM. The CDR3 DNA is TGTGCCAGCAGTTTATTGGCGGGACAGGTATGGAATCGGTATCAGCCCCAGCATTTT. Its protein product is CASSLLAGQVWNRYQPQHF.

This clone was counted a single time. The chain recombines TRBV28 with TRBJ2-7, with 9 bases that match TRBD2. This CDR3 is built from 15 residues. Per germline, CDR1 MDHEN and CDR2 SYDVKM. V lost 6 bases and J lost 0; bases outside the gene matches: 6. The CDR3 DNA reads TGTGCCAGCAGGACAGCGGGAGGCCTCTCCTACGAGCAGTACTTC. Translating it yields CASRTAGGLSYEQYF.

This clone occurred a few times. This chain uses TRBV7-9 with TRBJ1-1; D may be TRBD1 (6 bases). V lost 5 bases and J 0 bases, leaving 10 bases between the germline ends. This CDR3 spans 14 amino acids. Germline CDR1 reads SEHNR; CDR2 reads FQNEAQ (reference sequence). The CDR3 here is CASSPGQMNTEAFF. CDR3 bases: TGTGCCAGCAGCCCCGGACAGATGAACACTGAAGCTTTCTTT.

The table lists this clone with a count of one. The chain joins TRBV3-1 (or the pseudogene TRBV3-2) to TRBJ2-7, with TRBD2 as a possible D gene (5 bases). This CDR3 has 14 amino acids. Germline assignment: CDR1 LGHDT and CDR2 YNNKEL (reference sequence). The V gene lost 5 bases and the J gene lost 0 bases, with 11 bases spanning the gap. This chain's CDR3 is CASSLFGSSYEQYF. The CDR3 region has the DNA TGTGCCAGCAGCTTGTTTGGGAGCTCCTACGAGCAGTACTTC.

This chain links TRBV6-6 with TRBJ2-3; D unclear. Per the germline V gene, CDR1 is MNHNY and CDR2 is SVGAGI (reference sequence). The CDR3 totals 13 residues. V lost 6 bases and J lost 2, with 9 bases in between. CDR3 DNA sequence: TGTGCCAGCAGGGAGATCGCCACAGATACGCAGTATTTT. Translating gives CASREIATDTQYF.

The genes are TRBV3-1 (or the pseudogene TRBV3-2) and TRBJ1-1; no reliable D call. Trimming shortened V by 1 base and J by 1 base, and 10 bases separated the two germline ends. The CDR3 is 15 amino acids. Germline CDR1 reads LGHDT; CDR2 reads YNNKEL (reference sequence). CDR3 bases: TGTGCCAGCAGCCAAGGGGCAGCTCCGAACACTGAAGCTTTCTTT. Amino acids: CASSQGAAPNTEAFF.

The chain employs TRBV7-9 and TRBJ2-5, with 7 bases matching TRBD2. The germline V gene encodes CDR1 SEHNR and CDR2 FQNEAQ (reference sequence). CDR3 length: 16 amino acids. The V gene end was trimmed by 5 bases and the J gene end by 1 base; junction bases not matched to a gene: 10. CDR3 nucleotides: TGTGCCAGCAGCCTCCCTATCGGGAGGCCCCAAGAGACCCAGTACTTC. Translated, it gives CASSLPIGRPQETQYF.

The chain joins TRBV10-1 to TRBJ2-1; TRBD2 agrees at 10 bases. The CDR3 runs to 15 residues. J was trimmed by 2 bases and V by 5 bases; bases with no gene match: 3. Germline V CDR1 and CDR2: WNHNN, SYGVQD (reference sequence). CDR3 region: CASSPSGRTYNEQFF. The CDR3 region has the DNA TGCGCCAGCAGTCCTAGCGGGAGAACCTACAATGAGCAGTTCTTC.

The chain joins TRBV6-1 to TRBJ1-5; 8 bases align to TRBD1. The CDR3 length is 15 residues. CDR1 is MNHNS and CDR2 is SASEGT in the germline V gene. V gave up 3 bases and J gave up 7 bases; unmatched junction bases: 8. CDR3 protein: CASSEVDRAWQPQHF. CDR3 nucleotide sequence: TGTGCCAGCAGTGAGGTGGACAGGGCTTGGCAGCCCCAGCATTTT.

The CDR3 nucleotides read TGTGCCACCGAGGACGGGGGGTGGTCCTACAATGAGCAGTTCTTC. This gives the protein CATEDGGWSYNEQFF. V and J are TRBV19 and TRBJ2-1, with TRBD2 matching 7 bases. This CDR3 has 15 amino acids. V shed 10 bases and J 1 base; nucleotides not matched to a gene: 10. The germline V gene has CDR1 LNHDA and CDR2 SQIVND (reference sequence).

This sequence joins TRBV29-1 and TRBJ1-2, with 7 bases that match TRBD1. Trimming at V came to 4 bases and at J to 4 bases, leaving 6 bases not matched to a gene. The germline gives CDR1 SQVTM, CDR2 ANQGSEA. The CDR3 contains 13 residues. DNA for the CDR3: TGCAGCGTTGGGGCAGGGGGACCCTATGGCTACACCTTC. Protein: CSVGAGGPYGYTF. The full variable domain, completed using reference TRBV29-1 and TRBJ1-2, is SAVISQKPSRDICQRGTSLTIQCQVDSQVTMMFWYRQQPGQSLTLIATANQGSEATYESGFVIDKFPISRPNLTFSTLTVSNMSPEDSSIYLCSVGAGGPYGYTFGSGTRLTVV.